This T cell receptor (beta chain) was recovered during a study of cytomegalovirus exposure and HLA in healthy donors. Study context: Among the roughly 400 genotyped donors, around 81% were placed in the Caucasian-associated ancestry cluster. Study results and limitations: The study designated some 180 TCR beta chains cytomegalovirus-associated.

The CDR3 is made up of 14 amino acids. V was cut by 6 bases and J by 1 base, with 12 bases left in between. CDR1 and CDR2 from the germline V gene are MNHEY and SVGAGI. Unrecorded immune exposures were likely, despite nominal health at sampling. PCR amplification relied on 60 Vbeta primers (plus 13 Jbeta primers). Assay used: immunoSEQ multiplex PCR; TCRdb lists only in-frame clones, some missing. Seen here are fewer than 110,000 clones, less than 80% observed once, and the top ten hold roughly 4.1%. Remarks on this clone: Its antigen is unidentified.

The receptor comes from a man aged 35 to 55 in good health and CMV-seronegative. The sample consisted of PBMCs. V usage is TRBV6-5 and J usage is TRBJ2-5, with D possibly matching TRBD2 (7 bases). The CDR3 bases are TGTGCCAGCAGGAGGGGGGGGGTCCAAGAGACCCAGTACTTC. Amino acid sequence: CASRRGGVQETQYF.